This T cell receptor (beta chain) came from a study of blood T cell repertoires in COVID-19. About the study: Specimens from acute and convalescent COVID-19 originated in the United States, Italy and Spain. T cells, B-cell-depleted T cells, or PBMCs provided the cDNA or gDNA that served as material.

The Seattle patients, enrolled during active infection, were followed longitudinally. Produced via immunoSEQ multiplex PCR; TCRdb's table is partial and in-frame only. The sample has 150,000 to 200,000 clones; around nine tenths are singletons. The CDR3 covers 18 residues. J is TRBJ2-6 and V is TRBV21-1; the table gives TRBD1 as D, unverified against the DNA. TRBV21-1 is labeled a pseudogene. This sequence originates from a woman between 65 and 79 years old with COVID-19, enrolled during active disease. The sample taken for sequencing was peripheral blood. DNA of the CDR3: TGTGCCAGCAGCAACCGGACAGGGGGGACTTCTGGGGCCAACGTCCTGACTTTC. Its translation is CASSNRTGGTSGANVLTF.